These 25 T cell receptor beta chains came from one sample sequenced in a study of blood T cells in healthy people across ages. A second PCR, run for about 7 to 11 cycles, used a sample-barcoded 5' primer plus a J-beta primer mix. TCRdb used MiXCR to reprocess the 5' RACE reads, holding one entry per CDR3 protein. The sample includes about 1.4 million distinct CDR3 sequences, approximately 63% seen only once; the top ten take about 6.7%. Sequencing was carried out using blood. All receptors come from a man aged 18 to 35 in good health.

Only a few counts were recorded for this clonotype. The V call is TRBV5-1, the J call TRBJ2-1; possible D gene TRBD1, 6 bases. The length of the CDR3 is 15 residues. Trimming pared 4 bases from V and 6 bases from J, leaving 17 bases between. Germline CDR1 is SGHRS and CDR2 is YFSETQ. The CDR3 reads CASSAAATGSNEQFF. The CDR3 DNA follows: TGCGCCAGCAGCGCCGCAGCTACAGGGTCCAATGAGCAGTTCTTC.

This clonotype was detected a few times. The chain combines TRBV6-5 with TRBJ1-2; TRBD1 agrees at 10 bases. The CDR3 contains 15 residues. Germline assignment: CDR1 MNHEY and CDR2 SVGAGI. V was pared by 5 bases and J by 4 bases, with 7 bases of the junction left unmatched. CDR3 in DNA: TGTGCCAGCAGTAAAGGACAGGGGGGCCTCTATGGCTACACCTTC. It encodes CASSKGQGGLYGYTF.

This clonotype has just a few counts. J is TRBJ2-1 and V is TRBV6-6, with 10 bases aligning to TRBD2. This CDR3 is built from 15 residues. V gave up 6 bases and J gave up 8 bases; unmatched junction bases: 10. Germline CDR1 reads MNHNY; CDR2 reads SVGAGI (reference sequence). The CDR3 protein is CASRVPGLAFDEQFF. The CDR3, as DNA: TGTGCCAGCAGGGTACCGGGACTAGCGTTCGATGAGCAGTTCTTC.

This clonotype was observed a few times. The rearrangement links TRBV20-1 to TRBJ2-7, with 12 bases fitting TRBD2. The CDR3 totals 15 residues. V lost 0 bases to trimming and J lost 3 bases; unmatched junction nucleotides: 3. CDR1 and CDR2 (germline): DFQATT, SNEGSKA (reference sequence). CDR3 bases: TGCAGTGCTAGAGAAGGACTAGCGGGGATCTACGAGCAGTACTTC. Protein product: CSAREGLAGIYEQYF.

This clonotype was recorded a few times. V gene TRBV6-6 combines with J gene TRBJ1-2, with D possibly being TRBD1 (5 bases). V was cut by 3 bases and J by 3 bases, with 14 bases left in between. This CDR3 has 15 amino acids. Germline V gene sequence: CDR1 MNHNY, CDR2 SVGAGI (reference sequence). CDR3 coding DNA: TGTGCCAGCAGTTATTTTCCCGGGACGGACTATGGCTACACCTTC. This sequence encodes CASSYFPGTDYGYTF.

This clonotype occurred once. The rearrangement joins TRBV20-1 to TRBJ1-2, with 8 bases fitting TRBD1. CDR3 length equals 15 residues. Germline CDR1 and CDR2: DFQATT and SNEGSKA (reference sequence). V shed 5 bases, J shed 0 bases, and the junction held 8 bases outside the gene matches. The CDR3 nucleotides read TGCAGTGCTTCCCAAGGGGACAGGACTAACTATGGCTACACCTTC. Protein product: CSASQGDRTNYGYTF.

This chain joins TRBV4-2 and TRBJ2-1; no definite D call. Trimming left V 3 bases short and J 0 bases short, with 12 bases between. Germline loops: CDR1 LGHNA, CDR2 YNFKEQ. This CDR3 has 16 amino acids. The CDR3 DNA reads TGTGCCAGCAGCCATCCAGGCGCCTCCTCCTACAATGAGCAGTTCTTC. It specifies CASSHPGASSYNEQFF.

V is TRBV11-1 and J is TRBJ2-7; possibly TRBD2 for D (5 bases). In germline, CDR1 is SGHAT, CDR2 FQDESV (reference sequence). The CDR3 has 14 amino acids. Trimming removed 5 bases at V and 4 bases at J, with 15 bases between. CDR3 in DNA: TGTGCCAGCAGCCCTGTAAGGACTCGGTACGAGCAGTACTTC. Amino acid sequence: CASSPVRTRYEQYF.

The CDR3 nucleotides are TGCAGCTCCGGGACTAGCGGGAGAAGACAAGAGACCCAGTACTTC. Amino acid sequence: CSSGTSGRRQETQYF. The chain couples TRBV29-1 to TRBJ2-5; 14 bases line up with TRBD2. Germline V gives CDR1 SQVTM, CDR2 ANQGSEA. The CDR3 loop spans 15 amino acids. The J segment lost 2 bases and the V segment lost 8 bases, leaving 7 bases of the junction unmatched.

This clonotype was seen a few times. The V gene is TRBV4-1, the J gene TRBJ2-7, with a tentative D call TRBD1 (6 bases). The CDR3 contains 15 residues. Germline V gene lookup returns CDR1 MGHRA and CDR2 YSYEKL. V was clipped by 6 bases and J by 0 bases, with 15 bases between them. The CDR3 sequence: CASRLLPGHSYEQYF. CDR3 nucleotide sequence: TGCGCCAGCAGACTCCTACCGGGACACTCCTACGAGCAGTACTTC.

The V gene is TRBV9, the J gene TRBJ2-1; the D gene is possibly TRBD2 (6 bases). Germline V gene sequence: CDR1 SGDLS, CDR2 YYNGEE. V lost 3 bases and J 8 bases, leaving 18 bases between the germline ends. The CDR3 loop spans 15 amino acids. In nucleotides, the CDR3 is TGTGCCAGCAGCGACACCGGGACTCCAGTTCATGAGCAGTTCTTC. Residues: CASSDTGTPVHEQFF.

The gene calls are TRBV20-1 and TRBJ1-1; D gene uncertain. The V gene lost 2 bases and the J gene lost 0 bases, with 10 bases spanning the gap. Looked up from germline, CDR1 is DFQATT and CDR2 is SNEGSKA (reference sequence). The CDR3 has 14 residues. The CDR3 protein is CSARSRIMNTEAFF. Written as DNA, the CDR3 is TGCAGTGCTAGATCCCGTATCATGAACACTGAAGCTTTCTTT.

This sequence joins TRBV12-3 or TRBV12-4 and TRBJ1-1; no clear D gene. Trimming removed 5 bases at V and 8 bases at J, with 18 bases between. The CDR3 spans 14 residues. The CDR3 reads CASSPFPVRREAFF. In nucleotides, the CDR3 is TGTGCCAGCAGTCCCTTCCCAGTGAGACGGGAAGCTTTCTTT.

The sample holds a few counts of this clonotype. This chain links TRBV11-1 with TRBJ2-6; D is uncertain. CDR3 size: 14 residues. Between the trimmed V and J ends, which lost 3 bases and 5 bases, there was a span of 8 bases. The germline CDR1 and CDR2 sequences are SGHAT and FQDESV (reference sequence). This CDR3 reads CASSLKSWANVLTF. The CDR3 DNA reads as TGTGCCAGCAGCTTGAAAAGCTGGGCCAACGTCCTGACTTTC.

This clonotype was seen a handful of times. The chain has TRBV20-1 and TRBJ1-6; unclear D gene. The CDR3 covers 16 residues. Germline loops: CDR1 DFQATT, CDR2 SNEGSKA (reference sequence). V was trimmed by 0 bases and J by 2 bases, leaving 11 bases between them. The CDR3 region is CSARDLKGPYNSPLHF. In DNA, the CDR3 is TGCAGTGCTAGAGACCTCAAAGGGCCCTATAATTCACCCCTCCACTTT.

The chain couples TRBV20-1 to TRBJ1-1; D is unclear. Germline V CDR1 and CDR2: DFQATT, SNEGSKA (reference sequence). The ends were cut back, 4 bases at V and 4 bases at J, with 13 bases in the middle. The CDR3 length is 13 residues. The CDR3 DNA is TGCAGTGCTAAGGAGCGTGCGCCCACTGAAGCTTTCTTT. The encoded protein is CSAKERAPTEAFF.

A few counts support this clonotype. The chain carries TRBV10-3 and TRBJ2-3; 9 nucleotides align to TRBD2. With 10 bases clipped from V and 2 bases from J, the junction kept 13 bases outside the gene matches. Per germline, CDR1 ENHRY and CDR2 SYGVKD. The CDR3 sequence is 16 residues long. The CDR3 nucleotides are TGTGCCACATCTAGCGGGGAGACAACTACCACAGATACGCAGTATTTT. It is translated as CATSSGETTTTDTQYF.

The rearrangement joins TRBV20-1 to TRBJ1-2; 8 bases fit TRBD1. The length of the CDR3 is 13 residues. V shed 5 bases and J 4 bases; nucleotides not matched to a gene: 6. Germline V CDR1 and CDR2: DFQATT, SNEGSKA (reference sequence). This CDR3 is CSAEDRAIYGYTF. Written as DNA, the CDR3 is TGCAGTGCTGAGGACAGGGCCATCTATGGCTACACCTTC.

The genes are TRBV27 and TRBJ1-1, with 7 bases fitting TRBD1. V was clipped by 5 bases and J by 4 bases; unmatched bases: 7. The CDR3 length is 14 residues. Per germline, CDR1 MNHEY and CDR2 SMNVEV (reference sequence). The CDR3 sequence is CASSNEAGGTEAFF. CDR3 in DNA: TGTGCCAGCAGTAACGAGGCAGGGGGCACTGAAGCTTTCTTT.

This clonotype was recorded a few times. The chain employs TRBV20-1 and TRBJ1-2, with 11 bases matching TRBD1. The CDR3 spans 15 residues. The germline V gene encodes CDR1 DFQATT and CDR2 SNEGSKA (reference sequence). Trimming removed 8 bases from V and 1 base from J; junction bases left unmatched: 9. CDR3 in DNA: TGCAGTTCCATCCCGGGACAGGGGGTTAACTATGGCTACACCTTC. Protein sequence: CSSIPGQGVNYGYTF.

The sample holds a few counts of this clonotype. The CDR3 loop reads CASTVGGTQYF. The CDR3 DNA reads as TGTGCCAGCACAGTAGGAGGTACGCAGTATTTT. The chain is built from TRBV25-1 and TRBJ2-3; possibly TRBD2 for D (5 bases). CDR3 size: 11 residues. With 7 bases removed from V and 8 bases from J, the gap between germline ends came to 10 bases. Germline CDR1 reads MGHDK; CDR2 reads SYGVNS.

This rearrangement joins TRBV29-1 to TRBJ2-5; 12 nucleotides agree with TRBD2. Matching the DNA end better, TRBJ2-7 makes the J call doubtful. Looked up from germline, CDR1 is SQVTM and CDR2 is ANQGSEA. The CDR3 sequence is 16 residues long. CDR3 loop: CSVGALAGGASYEQYF. CDR3 coding DNA: TGCAGCGTTGGCGCGCTAGCGGGAGGGGCCTCCTACGAGCAGTACTTC.

The chain recombines TRBV27 with TRBJ2-5; TRBD1 matches at 9 bases. Trimming at V came to 4 bases and at J to 0 bases, leaving 9 bases not matched to a gene. CDR1 and CDR2 (germline): MNHEY, SMNVEV (reference sequence). The CDR3 spans 17 residues. The CDR3 DNA sequence: TGTGCCAGCAGTTCATACCGCACAGGGGGCTACCAAGAGACCCAGTACTTC. It is translated as CASSSYRTGGYQETQYF.

The sample holds one count of this clonotype. The rearrangement joins TRBV7-2 to TRBJ2-3, with D perhaps TRBD1 or TRBD2 (6 bases each). V lost 3 bases to trimming and J lost 8 bases, with 15 bases between them. The CDR3 contains 14 residues. CDR1 is SGHTA, CDR2 FQGNSA, per germline. CDR3 sequence: CASSLQTQGGTQYF. The CDR3 DNA follows: TGTGCCAGCAGCTTGCAGACACAGGGAGGTACGCAGTATTTT.

This chain links TRBV7-9 with TRBJ2-7; 7 bases map to TRBD1. This CDR3 contains 17 residues. In germline, CDR1 is SEHNR, CDR2 FQNEAQ (reference sequence). V lost 1 base, J lost 3 bases, and 12 bases stayed unmatched. CDR3 coding DNA: TGTGCCAGCAGCTTAGGGAGTGACAGACAGGGTGGCTACGAGCAGTACTTC. This sequence encodes CASSLGSDRQGGYEQYF.